A selection of T cell receptor beta chains follows, all from one sample in a study of T cells in Graves' hyperthyroidism and ophthalmopathy. TCRdb recomputed calls from the multiplex PCR reads with MiXCR, one row per CDR3 protein. The profile shows around 600,000 distinct CDR3 sequences, 11% to 15% of them singletons. The specimen sequenced was blood. The receptors come from a woman under 30 with Graves' ophthalmopathy. Each CDR3 is given with its conserved first and last residue. The order of the fields is V gene, J gene, clone size, D gene, CDR3 DNA, CDR3 protein. The D gene is left open where the match is weak. Some rows mark clone size as missing; the rest say once, few, many or name a class of expanded clone.

V: TRBV28; J: TRBJ1-1; size: -; D: TRBD1; DNA: TGTGCCAGCAGAACCACCGGGACAGGGGGAATCATGAACACTGAAGCTTTCTTT; CDR3: CASRTTGTGGIMNTEAFF
V: TRBV7-2; J: TRBJ1-3; size: many; D: -; DNA: TGTGCCAGCAGACGTAACCCCACGGGGGAGGACTCTGGAAACACCATATATTTT; CDR3: CASRRNPTGEDSGNTIYF
V: TRBV12-3/TRBV12-4; J: TRBJ2-1; size: -; D: TRBD2; DNA: TGTGCCAGCAGTTCGCCGGGACTAGCGGGAGTAGTGCAGTTCTTC; CDR3: CASSSPGLAGVVQFF
V: TRBV6-2/TRBV6-3; J: TRBJ2-7; size: -; D: TRBD2; DNA: TGTGCCAGCAGTTACTATGGGACTAGCGGGGAGGGCTCCTACGAGCAGTACTTC; CDR3: CASSYYGTSGEGSYEQYF
V: TRBV27; J: TRBJ2-7; size: many; D: -; DNA: TGTGCCAGCAGTTTATCGGGAGCCGGGTTCTACGAGCAGTACTTC; CDR3: CASSLSGAGFYEQYF
V: TRBV27; J: TRBJ2-5; size: many; D: -; DNA: TGTGCCAGCAGCACCTGGGGGACACGGATCAGTGCCCAGTACTTC; CDR3: CASSTWGTRISAQYF
V: TRBV7-9; J: TRBJ2-7; size: many; D: -; DNA: TGTGCCAGCGGGTCGACAGAAATCCTTCCCTACGAGCAGTACTTC; CDR3: CASGSTEILPYEQYF
V: TRBV11-2; J: TRBJ1-5; size: many; D: -; DNA: TGTGCCAGCAGCTTTACGGGGGACGGCAATCAGCCCCAGCATTTT; CDR3: CASSFTGDGNQPQHF
V: TRBV7-9; J: TRBJ2-1; size: few; D: TRBD2; DNA: TGTGCCAGCAGCTTTAGCGGGACAATCAATGAGCAGTTCTTC; CDR3: CASSFSGTINEQFF
V: TRBV20-1; J: TRBJ2-7; size: -; D: -; DNA: TGCAGTGCTAGCGGACGGCGGGGTTCCTACGAGCAGTACTTC; CDR3: CSASGRRGSYEQYF